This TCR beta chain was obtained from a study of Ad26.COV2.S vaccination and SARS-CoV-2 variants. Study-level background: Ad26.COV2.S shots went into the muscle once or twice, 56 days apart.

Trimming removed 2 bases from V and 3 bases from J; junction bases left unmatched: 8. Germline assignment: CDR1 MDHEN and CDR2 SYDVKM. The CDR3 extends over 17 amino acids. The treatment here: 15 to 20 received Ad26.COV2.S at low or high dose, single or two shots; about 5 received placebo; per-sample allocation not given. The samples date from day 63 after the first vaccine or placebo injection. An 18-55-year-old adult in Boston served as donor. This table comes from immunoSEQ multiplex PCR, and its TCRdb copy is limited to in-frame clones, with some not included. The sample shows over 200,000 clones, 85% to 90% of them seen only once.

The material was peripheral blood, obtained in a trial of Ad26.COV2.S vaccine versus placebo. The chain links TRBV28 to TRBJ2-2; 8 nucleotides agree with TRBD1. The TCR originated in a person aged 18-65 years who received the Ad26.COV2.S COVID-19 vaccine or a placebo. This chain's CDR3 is CASSLKTGDLDTGELFF. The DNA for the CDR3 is TGTGCCAGCAGTTTAAAGACAGGGGATTTAGACACCGGGGAGCTGTTTTTT.